These 25 T cell receptor beta chains share one sample of origin, sequenced in a study of T-cell memory formation after mild COVID-19. TCRdb independently ran MiXCR on the 5' RACE reads; one entry per CDR3 protein. The profile shows 450,000 or so distinct CDR3 sequences, 15% to 25% of them singletons. The sample was PBMCs or a T cell subset sorted from them (not recorded which). These receptor sequences come from an adult woman who had mild COVID-19 (a few samples of this study predate the infection). Cell type and time point are not known.

V is TRBV27 and J is TRBJ2-6; D might be TRBD1 (7 bases). Germline V CDR1 and CDR2: MNHEY, SMNVEV (reference sequence). The CDR3 consists of 19 residues. V lost 2 bases and J 0 bases, leaving 17 bases between the germline ends. The DNA for the CDR3 is TGTGCCAGCAGTTTACGCGGGACAGTCCTCGGCTCTGGGGCCAACGTCCTGACTTTC. The encoded protein is CASSLRGTVLGSGANVLTF.

A few counts support this clonotype. This chain uses TRBV7-2 with TRBJ2-2, with D uncertain. The CDR3 sequence is 16 residues long. Germline-derived CDR1 and CDR2 are SGHTA and FQGNSA. V lost 1 base to trimming and J lost 6 bases, with 15 bases between them. CDR3 DNA sequence: TGTGCCAGCAGCTTAGTTTCGTACATTTACGCCGGGGAGCTGTTTTTT. Its protein product is CASSLVSYIYAGELFF.

The rearrangement links TRBV7-9 to TRBJ2-2; D perhaps matches TRBD2 (6 bases). CDR1 SEHNR and CDR2 FQNEAQ come from the germline V gene (reference sequence). There are 17 residues in the CDR3. Trimming pared 3 bases from V and 3 bases from J, leaving 17 bases between. CDR3 amino acids: CASSFRALAEDTGELFF. The CDR3 coding sequence is TGTGCCAGCAGCTTTCGGGCTTTAGCGGAGGACACCGGGGAGCTGTTTTTT.

This clonotype was detected a few times. The chain uses TRBV12-3 or TRBV12-4 and TRBJ1-2, with D tentatively TRBD1 (6 bases). There are 14 residues in the CDR3. Trimming removed 3 bases from V and 8 bases from J, with 16 bases in between. The DNA of the CDR3 is TGTGCCAGCAGTTTTCAACTGATACAGGGCGGCTACACCTTC. Protein: CASSFQLIQGGYTF.

This chain connects TRBV5-1 to TRBJ1-1; D remains ambiguous. CDR1 and CDR2 from the germline V gene are SGHRS and YFSETQ. V lost 1 base, J lost 1 base, and 5 bases lay in between. There are 13 residues in the CDR3. The CDR3 bases are TGCGCCAGCAGCTTGTATGAGAACACTGAAGCTTTCTTT. Translation: CASSLYENTEAFF.

This clonotype was seen a few times. The rearrangement uses TRBV6-5 and TRBJ2-1; 9 nucleotides line up with TRBD2. V shed 2 bases and J 6 bases; nucleotides not matched to a gene: 2. The CDR3 consists of 14 residues. The germline V gene encodes CDR1 MNHEY and CDR2 SVGAGI. The CDR3 loop is CASSYGGRANEQFF. CDR3 in DNA: TGTGCCAGCAGTTACGGCGGGAGGGCCAATGAGCAGTTCTTC.

A few counts support this clonotype. The chain links TRBV7-7 to TRBJ1-1; a possible D gene is TRBD1 (6 bases). This CDR3 spans 16 amino acids. V gave up 2 bases and J gave up 1 base, with 14 bases separating them. The germline V gene has CDR1 SSHAT and CDR2 FNYEAQ (reference sequence). CDR3: CASSLRGGVQNTEAFF. DNA for the CDR3: TGTGCCAGCAGCTTACGGGGGGGCGTGCAGAACACTGAAGCTTTCTTT.

The chain combines TRBV6-6 with TRBJ2-7, with D hard to call. The V gene's germline CDR1 is MNHNY and CDR2 SVGAGI (reference sequence). This CDR3 has 12 residues. Trimming removed 3 bases from V and 5 bases from J, with 8 bases in between. The CDR3 here is CASSYNRNEQYF. In nucleotides, the CDR3 is TGTGCCAGCAGTTATAATAGGAACGAGCAGTACTTC.

In its sample, this clonotype was seen a few times. The CDR3 nucleotides are TGTGCCAGCATGGACAGGGACAGCCCGCAAGAGACCCAGTACTTC. It is translated as CASMDRDSPQETQYF. V usage is TRBV6-5 and J usage is TRBJ2-5; 8 bases match TRBD1. CDR1 is MNHEY and CDR2 is SVGAGI in the germline V gene. This CDR3 comprises 15 residues. V shed 7 bases, J shed 2 bases, and the junction held 9 bases outside the gene matches.

This clonotype came up a few times. The CDR3 region is CASSLETQETQYF. CDR3 DNA sequence: TGTGCCAGCAGCTTAGAAACCCAAGAGACCCAGTACTTC. V usage is TRBV7-7 and J usage is TRBJ2-5, with D unclear. The V gene's germline CDR1 is SSHAT and CDR2 FNYEAQ (reference sequence). This CDR3 region has 13 residues. V lost 1 base and J 1 base, leaving 4 bases between the germline ends.

V and J are TRBV13 and TRBJ2-1; either TRBD1 or TRBD2 may fit D (5 bases each). Germline CDR1 is PRHDT and CDR2 is FYEKMQ (reference sequence). V shed 8 bases and J shed 7 bases, with 18 bases lying between them. CDR3 length equals 14 residues. DNA of the CDR3: TGTGCCAGCGAGGGGCGTGGAGTAGAGAATGAGCAGTTCTTC. The encoded protein is CASEGRGVENEQFF. Full variable domain (outside the CDR3, taken from reference TRBV13 and TRBJ2-1): AAGVIQSPRHLIKEKRETATLKCYPIPRHDTVYWYQQGPGQDPQFLISFYEKMQSDKGSIPDRFSAQQFSDYHSELNMSSLELGDSALYFCASEGRGVENEQFFGPGTRLTVL.

V is TRBV7-8 and J is TRBJ2-7; tentatively, D is TRBD2 (5 bases). Trimming shortened V by 8 bases and J by 7 bases, and 18 bases separated the two germline ends. The V gene's germline CDR1 is SGHVS and CDR2 FQNEAQ. The CDR3 has 13 amino acids. The CDR3 spells CASRQGGGEEQYF. The CDR3 DNA reads TGTGCCAGCCGGCAAGGAGGAGGTGAGGAGCAGTACTTC.

The chain employs TRBV7-9 and TRBJ2-7; either TRBD1 or TRBD2 may supply D (5 bases each). The CDR3 has 14 residues. The germline gives CDR1 SEHNR, CDR2 FQNEAQ (reference sequence). The V and J ends lost 3 bases and 2 bases respectively, with 11 bases between them. The CDR3 reads CASSFSRDAYEQYF. For the CDR3, the DNA is TGTGCCAGCAGCTTTTCTCGGGACGCCTACGAGCAGTACTTC.

The genes are TRBV10-3 and TRBJ1-3; D is unresolved. The V and J ends lost 4 bases and 0 bases respectively, with 4 bases between them. There are 13 residues in the CDR3. Looked up from germline, CDR1 is ENHRY and CDR2 is SYGVKD. CDR3 sequence: CAISGLSGNTIYF. Written as DNA, the CDR3 is TGTGCCATCAGTGGACTCTCTGGAAACACCATATATTTT.

This clonotype came up many times. The J gene is TRBJ2-7, the V gene TRBV5-1; a possible D gene is TRBD2 (6 bases). The CDR3 runs 14 residues. Germline CDR1 SGHRS, CDR2 YFSETQ. V lost 3 bases to trimming and J lost 2 bases, with 12 bases between them. CDR3 nucleotide sequence: TGCGCCAGCAGCTCCGAAGGCGGGGCCTACGAGCAGTACTTC. Translated: CASSSEGGAYEQYF.

This clonotype was detected only a few times. The chain is built from TRBV9 and TRBJ2-1; D gene ambiguous. Germline V gene lookup returns CDR1 SGDLS and CDR2 YYNGEE. The CDR3 length is 15 residues. Deletions cut 0 bases from V and 2 bases from J, with 9 bases between. The CDR3 here is CASSVGSLAYNEQFF. CDR3 DNA: TGTGCCAGCAGCGTAGGGAGTCTCGCCTACAATGAGCAGTTCTTC.

This clonotype was observed a few times. This chain joins TRBV12-3 or TRBV12-4 and TRBJ2-1; no clear D gene. V shed 2 bases and J shed 6 bases, with 14 bases lying between them. This CDR3 is built from 15 residues. CDR3 sequence (DNA): TGTGCCAGCAGTTTACCCGGGTATGGAATCAATGAGCAGTTCTTC. As protein: CASSLPGYGINEQFF.

This chain joins TRBV20-1 and TRBJ2-7; 8 bases are shared with TRBD1. V was clipped by 3 bases and J by 5 bases; unmatched bases: 12. Germline lookup yields CDR1 DFQATT and CDR2 SNEGSKA (reference sequence). The CDR3 runs to 15 residues. The CDR3 bases are TGCAGTGCTAGGGCGGGCTCAGGGGGCGTGGACGAGCAGTACTTC. The encoded protein is CSARAGSGGVDEQYF.

This clonotype was found a few times. The gene calls are TRBV12-3 or TRBV12-4 and TRBJ2-7, with TRBD2 matching over 12 bases. The trim removed 5 bases at V and 7 bases at J, leaving 9 bases unmatched. The CDR3 extends over 15 amino acids. CDR3 DNA: TGTGCCAGCAGTCCTCTGACTAGCGGGAGCTGGGAGCAGTACTTC. Residues: CASSPLTSGSWEQYF.

This chain links TRBV7-8 with TRBJ2-5, with D possibly TRBD1 on 6 matching bases. Germline V CDR1 and CDR2: SGHVS, FQNEAQ. The CDR3 extends over 16 amino acids. V shed 5 bases and J shed 5 bases, with 21 bases lying between them. The CDR3 is CASSPTADSFRETQYF. In DNA form, the CDR3 reads TGTGCCAGCAGCCCAACTGCGGACAGCTTTAGGGAGACCCAGTACTTC.

This clonotype appeared many times. V is TRBV5-1 and J is TRBJ2-1; tentative D call: TRBD1 (5 bases). V lost 0 bases to trimming and J lost 0 bases, with 16 bases between them. The CDR3 totals 18 residues. Germline V gene data show CDR1 as SGHRS and CDR2 as YFSETQ. CDR3 protein: CASSLVVGLQSSYNEQFF. CDR3 sequence (DNA): TGCGCCAGCAGCTTGGTTGTGGGGCTCCAAAGCTCCTACAATGAGCAGTTCTTC.

The V call is TRBV7-2, the J call TRBJ2-7; TRBD2 matches at 10 bases. The CDR3 extends over 15 amino acids. The V and J ends lost 1 base and 6 bases, in that order; junction bases with no gene match: 6. Germline V CDR1 and CDR2: SGHTA, FQGNSA. The CDR3 nucleotides read TGTGCCAGCAGCTTAGTTCTAGCGGGAGTAACCGAGCAGTACTTC. Translation gives CASSLVLAGVTEQYF.

This clonotype has just one count. The chain is built from TRBV9 and TRBJ2-5, with TRBD2 matching over 8 bases. The V and J ends lost 0 bases and 5 bases, in that order; junction bases with no gene match: 9. This CDR3 contains 16 residues. CDR1 SGDLS and CDR2 YYNGEE come from the germline V gene. The CDR3 reads CASSVGISGAGETQYF. In nucleotides, the CDR3 is TGTGCCAGCAGCGTAGGAATTAGCGGGGCGGGGGAGACCCAGTACTTC.

This clonotype was observed a few times. The chain couples TRBV4-1 to TRBJ1-2; 7 nucleotides line up with TRBD1. Germline CDR1 is MGHRA and CDR2 is YSYEKL. The ends lost 1 base at V and 4 bases at J; junction bases unmatched: 9. The CDR3 sequence is 16 residues long. The CDR3 nucleotides read TGCGCCAGCAGCCAAGTCCCCACAGGGGCCACCTATGGCTACACCTTC. Amino acid sequence: CASSQVPTGATYGYTF.

The chain links TRBV10-3 to TRBJ2-7; 13 positions match TRBD2. This CDR3 contains 14 residues. Trimming cost V 6 bases and J 8 bases; bases outside gene matches: 7. Looked up from germline, CDR1 is ENHRY and CDR2 is SYGVKD. CDR3 coding DNA: TGTGCCATCAGCCCCGGACTAGCGGGAGTCAAGCAGTACTTC. It codes for CAISPGLAGVKQYF.